This entry concerns a single TCR beta chain. Its antigen is not known. Use of 60 Vbeta and 13 Jbeta primers characterized the PCR. This table comes from immunoSEQ multiplex PCR, and its TCRdb copy is limited to in-frame clones, with some not included. The sample lists 85,000 to 100,000 clones; approximately 89% were seen once. This specimen comes from a study of cytomegalovirus exposure and HLA in healthy donors. The study's findings and limits: It was only CMV serostatus that was available as immune exposure information. Associated with cytomegalovirus, according to the listing, were 150 to 200 TCR beta chains. HLA alleles showed associations with some 17,000 TCR beta sequences in a later analysis, at a 0.05 false discovery rate.

Germline V lookup: CDR1 GTSNPN, CDR2 SVGIG (reference sequence). V lost 5 bases to trimming and J lost 5 bases, with 9 bases between them. The CDR3 spans 11 residues. Material: PBMCs. This receptor was taken from a man under 40 in good health and CMV-seropositive. This chain joins TRBV30 and TRBJ2-5; D perhaps matches TRBD1 (5 bases). The DNA for the CDR3 is TGTGCCTGGGCCCACAGGGAGACCCAGTACTTC. This gives the protein CAWAHRETQYF.